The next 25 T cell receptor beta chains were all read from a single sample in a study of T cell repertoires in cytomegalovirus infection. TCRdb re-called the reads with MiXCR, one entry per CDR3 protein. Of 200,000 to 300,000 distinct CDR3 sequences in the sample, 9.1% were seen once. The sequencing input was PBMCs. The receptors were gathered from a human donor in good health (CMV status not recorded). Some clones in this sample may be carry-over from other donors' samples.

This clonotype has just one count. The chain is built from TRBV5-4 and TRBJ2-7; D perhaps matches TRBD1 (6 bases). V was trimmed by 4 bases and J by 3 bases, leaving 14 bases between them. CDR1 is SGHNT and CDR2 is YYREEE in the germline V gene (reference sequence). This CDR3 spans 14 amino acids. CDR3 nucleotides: TGTGCCAGCAGCCCGGACAGTACCTTCTACGAGCAGTACTTC. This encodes CASSPDSTFYEQYF.

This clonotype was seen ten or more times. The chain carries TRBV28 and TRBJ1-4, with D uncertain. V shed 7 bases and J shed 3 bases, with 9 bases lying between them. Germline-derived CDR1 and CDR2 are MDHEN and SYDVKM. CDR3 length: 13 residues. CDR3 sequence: CASNIPSNEKLFF. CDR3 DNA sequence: TGTGCCAGCAACATCCCGTCTAATGAAAAACTGTTTTTT.

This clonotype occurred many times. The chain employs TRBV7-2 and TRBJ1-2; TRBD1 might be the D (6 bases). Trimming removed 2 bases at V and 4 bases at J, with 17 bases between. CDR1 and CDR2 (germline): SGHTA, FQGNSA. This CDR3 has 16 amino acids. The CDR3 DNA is TGTGCCAGCAGCTTAAGGACGGACAGAGGGTCCTATGGCTACACCTTC. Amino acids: CASSLRTDRGSYGYTF. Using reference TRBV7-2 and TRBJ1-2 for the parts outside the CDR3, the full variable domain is GAGVSQSPSNKVTEKGKDVELRCDPISGHTALYWYRQSLGQGLEFLIYFQGNSAPDKSGLPSDRFSAERTGGSVSTLTIQRTQQEDSAVYLCASSLRTDRGSYGYTFGSGTRLTVV.

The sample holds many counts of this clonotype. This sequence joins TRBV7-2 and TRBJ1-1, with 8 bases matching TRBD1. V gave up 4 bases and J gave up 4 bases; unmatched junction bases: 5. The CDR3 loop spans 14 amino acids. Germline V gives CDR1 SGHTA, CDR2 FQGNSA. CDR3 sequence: CASSSWDRTTEAFF. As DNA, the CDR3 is TGTGCCAGCAGCTCATGGGACAGGACCACTGAAGCTTTCTTT.

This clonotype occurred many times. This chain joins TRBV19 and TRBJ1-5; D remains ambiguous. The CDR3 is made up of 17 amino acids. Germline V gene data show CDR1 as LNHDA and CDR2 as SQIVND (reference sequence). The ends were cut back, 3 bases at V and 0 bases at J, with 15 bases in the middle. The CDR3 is CASSIGSGFNSNQPQHF. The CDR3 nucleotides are TGTGCCAGTAGTATTGGTTCCGGGTTCAATAGCAATCAGCCCCAGCATTTT.

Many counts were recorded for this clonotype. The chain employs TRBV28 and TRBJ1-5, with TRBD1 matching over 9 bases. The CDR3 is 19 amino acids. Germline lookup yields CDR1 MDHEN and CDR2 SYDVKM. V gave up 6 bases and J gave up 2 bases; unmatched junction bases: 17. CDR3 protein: CASRFRAARRDRGNQPQHF. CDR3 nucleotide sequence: TGTGCCAGCAGATTCCGAGCCGCCCGAAGGGACAGGGGCAATCAGCCCCAGCATTTT.

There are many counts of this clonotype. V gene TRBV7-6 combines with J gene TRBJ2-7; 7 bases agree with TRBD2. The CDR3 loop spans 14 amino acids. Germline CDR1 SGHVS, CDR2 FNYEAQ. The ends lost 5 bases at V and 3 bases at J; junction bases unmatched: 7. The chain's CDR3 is CASSPRLASYEQYF. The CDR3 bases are TGTGCCAGCAGCCCAAGACTAGCAAGCTACGAGCAGTACTTC.

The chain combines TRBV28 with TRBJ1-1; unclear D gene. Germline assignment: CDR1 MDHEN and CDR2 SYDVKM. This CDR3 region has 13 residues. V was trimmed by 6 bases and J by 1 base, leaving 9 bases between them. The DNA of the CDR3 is TGTGCCAGCAGCCCGGTGCCGAACACTGAAGCTTTCTTT. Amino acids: CASSPVPNTEAFF.

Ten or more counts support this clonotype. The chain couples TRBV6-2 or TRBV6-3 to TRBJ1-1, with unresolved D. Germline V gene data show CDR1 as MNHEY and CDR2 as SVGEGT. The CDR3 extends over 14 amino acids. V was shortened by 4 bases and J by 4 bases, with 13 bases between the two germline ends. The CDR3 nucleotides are TGTGCCAGCAGTTTGGAATCAAGGAGCACTGAAGCTTTCTTT. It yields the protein CASSLESRSTEAFF.

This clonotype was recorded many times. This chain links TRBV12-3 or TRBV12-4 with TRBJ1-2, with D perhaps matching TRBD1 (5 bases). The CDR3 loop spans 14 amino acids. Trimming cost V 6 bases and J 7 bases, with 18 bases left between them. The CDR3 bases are TGTGCCAGCAGCTCGGGAGGGGTCCCGTTTGGCTACACCTTC. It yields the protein CASSSGGVPFGYTF.

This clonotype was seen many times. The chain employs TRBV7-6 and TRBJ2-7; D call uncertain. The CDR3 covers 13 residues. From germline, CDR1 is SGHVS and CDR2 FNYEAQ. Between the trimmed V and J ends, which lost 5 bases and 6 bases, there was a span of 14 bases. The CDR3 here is CASSKGPEREQYF. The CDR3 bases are TGTGCCAGCAGCAAAGGTCCCGAGCGCGAGCAGTACTTC. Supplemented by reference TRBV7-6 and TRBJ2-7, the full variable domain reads GAGVSQSPRYKVTKRGQDVALRCDPISGHVSLYWYRQALGQGPEFLTYFNYEAQQDKSGLPNDRFSAERPEGSISTLTIQRTEQRDSAMYRCASSKGPEREQYFGPGTRLTVT.

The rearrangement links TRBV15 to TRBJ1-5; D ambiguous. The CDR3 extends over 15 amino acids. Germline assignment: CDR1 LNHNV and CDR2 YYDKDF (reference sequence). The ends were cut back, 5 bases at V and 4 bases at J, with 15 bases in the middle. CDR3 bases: TGTGCCACCAGCCGGCCGGAGGTCCCAAATCAGCCCCAGCATTTT. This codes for CATSRPEVPNQPQHF.

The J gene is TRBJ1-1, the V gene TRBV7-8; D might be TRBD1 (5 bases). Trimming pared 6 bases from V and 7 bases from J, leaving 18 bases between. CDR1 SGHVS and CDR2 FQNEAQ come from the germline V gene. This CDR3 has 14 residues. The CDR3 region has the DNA TGTGCCAGCAGGTCCCGGGACGCCATAGATGAAGCTTTCTTT. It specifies CASRSRDAIDEAFF.

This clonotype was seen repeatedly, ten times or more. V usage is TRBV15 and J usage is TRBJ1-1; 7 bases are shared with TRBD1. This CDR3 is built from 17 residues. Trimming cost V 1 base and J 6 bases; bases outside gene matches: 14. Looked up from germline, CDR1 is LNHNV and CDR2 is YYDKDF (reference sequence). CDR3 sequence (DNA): TGTGCCACCAGCAGAGGCCTCAGGGGGGATGTACTCGCTGAAGCTTTCTTT. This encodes CATSRGLRGDVLAEAFF.

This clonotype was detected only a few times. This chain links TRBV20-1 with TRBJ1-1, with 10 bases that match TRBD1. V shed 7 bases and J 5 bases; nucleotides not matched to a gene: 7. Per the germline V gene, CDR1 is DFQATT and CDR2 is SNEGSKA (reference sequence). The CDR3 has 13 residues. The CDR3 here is CSVTPDRGTEAFF. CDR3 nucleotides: TGCAGTGTCACGCCGGACAGGGGGACTGAAGCTTTCTTT.

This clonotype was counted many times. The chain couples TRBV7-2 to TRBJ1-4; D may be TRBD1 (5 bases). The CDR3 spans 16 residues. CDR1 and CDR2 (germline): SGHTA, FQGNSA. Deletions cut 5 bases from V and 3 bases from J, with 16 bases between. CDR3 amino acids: CASSPMVGRANEKLFF. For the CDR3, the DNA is TGTGCCAGCAGCCCAATGGTGGGACGAGCTAATGAAAAACTGTTTTTT.

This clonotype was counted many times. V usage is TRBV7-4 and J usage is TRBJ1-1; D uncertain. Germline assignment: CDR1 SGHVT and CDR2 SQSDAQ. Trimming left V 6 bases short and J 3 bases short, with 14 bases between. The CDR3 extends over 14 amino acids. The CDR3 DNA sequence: TGTGCCAGCAGTGCAAGCCCCGGATACACTGAAGCTTTCTTT. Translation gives CASSASPGYTEAFF.

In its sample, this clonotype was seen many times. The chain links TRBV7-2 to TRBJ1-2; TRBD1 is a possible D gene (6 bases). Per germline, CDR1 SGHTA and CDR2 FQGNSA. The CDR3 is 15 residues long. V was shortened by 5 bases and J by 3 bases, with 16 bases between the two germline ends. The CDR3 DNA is TGTGCCAGCAGCCGAGAGGGGACAAAGGACTATGGCTACACCTTC. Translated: CASSREGTKDYGYTF.

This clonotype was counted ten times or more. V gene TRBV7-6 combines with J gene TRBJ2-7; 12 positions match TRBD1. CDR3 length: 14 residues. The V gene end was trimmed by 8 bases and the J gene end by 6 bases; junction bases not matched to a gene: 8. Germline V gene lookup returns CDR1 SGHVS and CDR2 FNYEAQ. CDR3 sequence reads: CASSGDRGRSEQYF. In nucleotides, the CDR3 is TGTGCCAGCTCCGGGGACAGGGGGCGGTCCGAGCAGTACTTC. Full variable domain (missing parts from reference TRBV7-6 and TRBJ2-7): GAGVSQSPRYKVTKRGQDVALRCDPISGHVSLYWYRQALGQGPEFLTYFNYEAQQDKSGLPNDRFSAERPEGSISTLTIQRTEQRDSAMYRCASSGDRGRSEQYFGPGTRLTVT.

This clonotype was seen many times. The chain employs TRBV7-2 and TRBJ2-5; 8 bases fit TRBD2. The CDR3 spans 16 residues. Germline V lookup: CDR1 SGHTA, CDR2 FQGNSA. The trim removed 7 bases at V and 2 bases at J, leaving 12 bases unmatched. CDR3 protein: CASTRGGTRVQETQYF. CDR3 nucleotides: TGTGCCAGCACCAGAGGGGGGACTAGGGTGCAAGAGACCCAGTACTTC.

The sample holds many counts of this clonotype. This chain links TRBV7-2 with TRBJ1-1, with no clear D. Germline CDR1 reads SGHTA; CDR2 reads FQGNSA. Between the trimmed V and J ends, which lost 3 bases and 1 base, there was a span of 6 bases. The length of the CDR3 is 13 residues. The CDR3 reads CASSFARNTEAFF. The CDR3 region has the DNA TGTGCCAGCAGCTTCGCCAGGAACACTGAAGCTTTCTTT.

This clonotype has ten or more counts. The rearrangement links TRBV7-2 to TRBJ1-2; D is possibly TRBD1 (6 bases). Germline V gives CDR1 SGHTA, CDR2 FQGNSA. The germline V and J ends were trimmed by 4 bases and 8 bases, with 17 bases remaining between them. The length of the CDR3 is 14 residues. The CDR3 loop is CASSWDKGGIGYTF. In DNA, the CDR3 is TGTGCCAGCAGCTGGGACAAGGGAGGCATCGGCTACACCTTC.

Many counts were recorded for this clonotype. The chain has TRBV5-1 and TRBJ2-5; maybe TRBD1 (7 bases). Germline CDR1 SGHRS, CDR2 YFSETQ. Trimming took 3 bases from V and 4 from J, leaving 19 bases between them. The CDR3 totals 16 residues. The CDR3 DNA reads TGCGCCAGCAGCTCCGCACCCAGGGGGGTCCGAGAGACCCAGTACTTC. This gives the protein CASSSAPRGVRETQYF.

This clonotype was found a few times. CDR3 loop: CASSPPAGPSGNTIYF. The CDR3 nucleotides are TGTGCCAGCAGCCCCCCGGCAGGGCCCTCTGGAAACACCATATATTTT. V gene TRBV5-6 combines with J gene TRBJ1-3; D perhaps matches TRBD1 (5 bases). Trimming removed 4 bases at V and 0 bases at J, with 14 bases between. There are 16 residues in the CDR3. Germline CDR1 is SGHDT and CDR2 is YYEEEE. Based on the CDR3 plus reference TRBV5-6 and TRBJ1-3, the full variable domain is DAGVTQSPTHLIKTRGQQVTLRCSPKSGHDTVSWYQQALGQGPQFIFQYYEEEERQRGNFPDRFSGHQFPNYSSELNVNALLLGDSALYLCASSPPAGPSGNTIYFGEGSWLTVV.

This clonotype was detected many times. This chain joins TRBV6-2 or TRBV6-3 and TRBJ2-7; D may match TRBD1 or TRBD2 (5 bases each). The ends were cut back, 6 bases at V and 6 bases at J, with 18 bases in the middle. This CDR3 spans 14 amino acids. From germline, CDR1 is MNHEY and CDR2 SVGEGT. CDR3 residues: CASSRDGVGLEQYF. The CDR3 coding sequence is TGTGCCAGCAGCCGGGACGGAGTAGGTCTCGAGCAGTACTTC.